This TCR beta chain emerged from a study of identical twins. Whole-study findings and limits: Excess low generation probability was seen in twin-shared out-of-frame alpha sequences. Insertions ran lower in abundant cord blood beta clonotypes, though not in memory repertoires.

There are many counts of this clonotype. Its specificity is unknown. Germline assignment: CDR1 DFQATT and CDR2 SNEGSKA (reference sequence). V gave up 5 bases and J gave up 5 bases, with 15 bases separating them. This CDR3 contains 13 residues. Unique molecular identifiers were in the cDNA, with template-switch universal primer binding. TCRdb re-analysed the 5' RACE reads in MiXCR, keeping a single row per CDR3 protein. Of 200,000 or so distinct CDR3 sequences in the sample, about 7.5% were seen once. This sample was also put to use in a study of yellow fever vaccine responses in identical twins.

The TCR originated in a young woman in good health. V gene TRBV20-1 combines with J gene TRBJ2-5; D may be TRBD2 (7 bases). The sequencing sample was made of memory (CD45RO+) T cells sorted from blood. The CDR3 spells CSASVGGRETQYF. The CDR3 nucleotides read TGCAGTGCTTCCGTCGGGGGGCGTGAGACCCAGTACTTC.